These 7 T cell receptor beta chains share one sample of origin, sequenced in a study of response to subunit inactivated influenza vaccine. TCRdb re-analysed the RT-PCR reads in MiXCR, keeping a single row per CDR3 protein. The profile covers fewer than 600,000 distinct CDR3 sequences, with around 7.9% appearing a single time and around 13% taken by the ten largest. The sample here was PBMCs from blood, taken around 2 years after vaccination. The receptors come from a man aged 50-75 years who received an inactivated influenza vaccine.

This clonotype came up many times. This sequence joins TRBV12-3 or TRBV12-4 and TRBJ2-7; D unclear. Trimming removed 2 bases from V and 5 bases from J, with 10 bases in between. The CDR3 consists of 13 residues. CDR3 loop: CASSLTDLNEQYF. The CDR3 coding sequence is TGTGCCAGCAGTTTAACCGATTTAAACGAGCAGTACTTC.

The chain is built from TRBV4-3 and TRBJ2-7, with 11 positions matching TRBD1. The V gene end was trimmed by 5 bases and the J gene end by 2 bases; junction bases not matched to a gene: 5. CDR3 size: 15 residues. CDR1 is LGHNA and CDR2 is YSLEER in the germline V gene. The CDR3 nucleotides are TGCGCCAGCAGCGCCCGGACAGGGGGCGCCTACGAGCAGTACTTC. Translated, it gives CASSARTGGAYEQYF.

This clonotype was detected a few times. The CDR3 DNA sequence: TGTGCCAGCAGTTCCAGGACCGGTACGACTAATGAAAAACTGTTTTTT. Translated: CASSSRTGTTNEKLFF. The chain links TRBV6-2 or TRBV6-3 to TRBJ1-4; D not resolved. The CDR3 consists of 16 residues. Looked up from germline, CDR1 is MNHEY and CDR2 is SVGEGT. The ends were cut back, 4 bases at V and 2 bases at J, with 14 bases in the middle.

This clonotype was recorded many times. V usage is TRBV6-5 and J usage is TRBJ2-1; 12 nucleotides align to TRBD2. Trimming cost V 2 bases and J 2 bases; bases outside gene matches: 4. This CDR3 is 17 amino acids long. Germline V lookup: CDR1 MNHEY, CDR2 SVGAGI. CDR3 sequence (DNA): TGTGCCAGCAGTTACCCTAGCGGGAGGGGACCCTACAATGAGCAGTTCTTC. It specifies CASSYPSGRGPYNEQFF.

The V call is TRBV12-5, the J call TRBJ2-5; 10 nucleotides match TRBD1. This CDR3 comprises 14 residues. J gave up 5 bases and V 6 bases, and 6 bases lay outside the gene matches. Germline assignment: CDR1 LGHNT and CDR2 FRNRAP. CDR3 residues: CASGYDRGRETQYF. For the CDR3, the DNA is TGTGCTAGTGGGTACGACAGGGGGCGGGAGACCCAGTACTTC. The full variable domain, with the rest looked up from reference TRBV12-5 and TRBJ2-5, is DARVTQTPRHKVTEMGQEVTMRCQPILGHNTVFWYRQTMMQGLELLAYFRNRAPLDDSGMPKDRFSAEMPDATLATLKIQPSEPRDSAVYFCASGYDRGRETQYFGPGTRLLVL.

This clonotype appeared many times. V gene TRBV29-1 combines with J gene TRBJ2-1; either TRBD1 or TRBD2 may fit D (5 bases each). The CDR3 is 13 residues long. Germline V gene sequence: CDR1 SQVTM, CDR2 ANQGSEA. V gave up 8 bases and J gave up 8 bases, with 19 bases separating them. The DNA for the CDR3 is TGCAGCATCCGGGACCCAGCAGTGGATGAGCAGTTCTTC. Translating gives CSIRDPAVDEQFF.

This clonotype was picked up many times. The V gene is TRBV5-6, the J gene TRBJ2-1; 9 nucleotides match TRBD1. Per germline, CDR1 SGHDT and CDR2 YYEEEE. V lost 4 bases to trimming and J lost 5 bases; unmatched junction nucleotides: 7. CDR3 size: 15 residues. The CDR3 here is CASSPLDRGNNEQFF. CDR3 sequence (DNA): TGTGCCAGCAGCCCATTGGACAGGGGAAACAATGAGCAGTTCTTC.